This T cell receptor (beta chain) originates from a study of shared T cell receptors in the human thymus. The CDR3 has 13 residues. The germline V gene encodes CDR1 ENHRY and CDR2 SYGVKD. V was trimmed by 0 bases and J by 6 bases, leaving 8 bases between them. Some clones are missing from TCRdb's copy, which holds only in-frame ones; the method was immunoSEQ multiplex PCR. The sample yields about 500,000 clones, 75% to 80% seen once. These sequences were also reported in another study, on human thymus T cells. According to that study: Related studies noted strongly shared thymic repertoires across unrelated people.

Sequencing was carried out using thymocytes. The chain is built from TRBV10-3 and TRBJ1-1; D unclear. The TCR was taken from a boy under two years old with a congenital heart defect. In DNA form, the CDR3 reads TGTGCCATCAGTGAGTCAGCGGGATCTGAAGCTTTCTTT. The encoded protein is CAISESAGSEAFF.